This T cell receptor beta chain stems from a study of cytotoxic CD8 clonotypes in ibrutinib-treated CLL. Per germline, CDR1 MNHEY and CDR2 SMNVEV (reference sequence). The CDR3 runs to 13 residues. V gave up 3 bases and J gave up 5 bases, with 10 bases separating them. Generated by immunoSEQ multiplex PCR, the TCRdb table keeps only in-frame clones and is missing some. The profile shows 57,000 or so clones, 50% to 65% of them singletons. The sample in question was PBMCs, obtained at disease progression, from a patient treated with ibrutinib. The gene calls are TRBV27 and TRBJ1-1; D remains unclear. The sequence was collected from a human donor with chronic lymphocytic leukemia. CDR3 in DNA: TGTGCCAGCAGTTTCCCGACACGGACTGAAGCTTTCTTT. Its protein is CASSFPTRTEAFF.